Listed below are T cell receptor beta chains from one sample, sequenced in a study of T-cell reconstitution after alpha-beta-depleted transplantation in children. From the PCR reads, TCRdb called clonotypes with MiXCR, one entry per CDR3 protein. The table includes 200,000 to 250,000 distinct CDR3 sequences, roughly 9.1% detected once. This material consisted of PBMCs, mostly from graft donor cells, taken 360 days after TCRalphabeta/CD19-depleted stem cell transplant. These TCRs come from a male patient between 2 and 9 years old who had a stem cell transplant for acute myeloid leukemia, so the T cells may come from the graft donor. Both conserved end residues are part of each CDR3. Fields, in order: V gene, D gene, J gene, clone size, CDR3 DNA, CDR3 protein. A D gene is named only where the DNA matches it firmly. Where a row states a size, it is once, few, many or the class of an expanded clone; other rows omit it.

V gene: TRBV5-1
D gene: .
J gene: TRBJ2-1
clone size: few
CDR3 DNA: TGCGCCACGTCCGGAGGGCTGAATGGATACAATGAGCAGTTCTTC
CDR3 protein: CATSGGLNGYNEQFF

V gene: TRBV5-1
D gene: TRBD1
J gene: TRBJ2-5
clone size: few
CDR3 DNA: TGCGCCAGCAGCGCGACAGGGTGGGAGACCCAGTACTTC
CDR3 protein: CASSATGWETQYF

V gene: TRBV15
D gene: .
J gene: TRBJ2-2
clone size: few
CDR3 DNA: TGTGCCACCAGCAGAGATCGCAGGGCCACGAACACCGGGGAGCTGTTTTTT
CDR3 protein: CATSRDRRATNTGELFF

V gene: TRBV20-1
D gene: TRBD1
J gene: TRBJ2-5
clone size: .
CDR3 DNA: TGCAGTGCTAGAGAAGAAAGGACAGGTCAAGAGACCCAGTACTTC
CDR3 protein: CSAREERTGQETQYF

V gene: TRBV27
D gene: TRBD2
J gene: TRBJ2-1
clone size: many
CDR3 DNA: TGTGCCAGCAGCTTAGGGGCGGGAGTCGCTTACAATGAGCAGTTCTTC
CDR3 protein: CASSLGAGVAYNEQFF

V gene: TRBV7-2
D gene: .
J gene: TRBJ2-2
clone size: few
CDR3 DNA: TGTGCCAGCAGCCCGGGACTGGGGACCGGGGAGCTGTTTTTT
CDR3 protein: CASSPGLGTGELFF

V gene: TRBV7-6
D gene: .
J gene: TRBJ2-2
clone size: few
CDR3 DNA: TGTGCCAGCAGCTTAGCCCTTCTAGAATATCCTGGGGAGCTGTTTTTT
CDR3 protein: CASSLALLEYPGELFF

V gene: TRBV7-2
D gene: .
J gene: TRBJ2-2
clone size: few
CDR3 DNA: TGTGCCAGCAGCTTAACGGACCCCACCGGGGAGCTGTTTTTT
CDR3 protein: CASSLTDPTGELFF

V gene: TRBV7-2
D gene: TRBD2
J gene: TRBJ2-1
clone size: .
CDR3 DNA: TGTGCCAGCAGCCCGGGACTAGCGGGGAGATACAATGAGCAGTTCTTC
CDR3 protein: CASSPGLAGRYNEQFF

V gene: TRBV29-1
D gene: TRBD1
J gene: TRBJ2-5
clone size: .
CDR3 DNA: TGCAGCGTTACAGGGGGAGAGACCCAGTACTTC
CDR3 protein: CSVTGGETQYF

V gene: TRBV4-2
D gene: TRBD1
J gene: TRBJ1-2
clone size: few
CDR3 DNA: TGTGCCAGCAGCCAACAAACAGGGGTCAACTATGGCTACACCTTC
CDR3 protein: CASSQQTGVNYGYTF

V gene: TRBV20-1
D gene: .
J gene: TRBJ1-1
clone size: many
CDR3 DNA: TGCAGTGGAAGGAACACTGAAGCTTTCTTT
CDR3 protein: CSGRNTEAFF

V gene: TRBV11-2
D gene: TRBD2
J gene: TRBJ2-6
clone size: .
CDR3 DNA: TGTGCCAGCAGCTTAGGGGGAGGGGTCCTGACTTTC
CDR3 protein: CASSLGGGVLTF

V gene: TRBV29-1
D gene: .
J gene: TRBJ2-2
clone size: .
CDR3 DNA: TGCAGCGTTGAAGATGAGGAAGTGACCGGGGAGCTGTTTTTT
CDR3 protein: CSVEDEEVTGELFF

V gene: TRBV15
D gene: .
J gene: TRBJ2-3
clone size: few
CDR3 DNA: TGTGCCACCAGCAGAGATACAGGGAAAGATACGCAGTATTTT
CDR3 protein: CATSRDTGKDTQYF

V gene: TRBV28
D gene: .
J gene: TRBJ2-1
clone size: few
CDR3 DNA: TGTGCCAGCTGTCCCCCGGTAGGTGAGCAGTTCTTC
CDR3 protein: CASCPPVGEQFF

V gene: TRBV20-1
D gene: .
J gene: TRBJ2-1
clone size: many
CDR3 DNA: TGCAGTGCTCCACCCACGGGGGAGGCTTACAATGAGCAGTTCTTC
CDR3 protein: CSAPPTGEAYNEQFF

V gene: TRBV6-5
D gene: TRBD1
J gene: TRBJ1-4
clone size: .
CDR3 DNA: TGTGCCAGCAGACCGACAGGGGGCGGTGAAAAACTGTTTTTT
CDR3 protein: CASRPTGGGEKLFF

V gene: TRBV7-4
D gene: TRBD1
J gene: TRBJ2-7
clone size: few
CDR3 DNA: TGTGCCAGCAGCTTAGTCGATTCTGTGGGACAGGCACTTGGAGGAGACGAGCAGTACTTC
CDR3 protein: CASSLVDSVGQALGGDEQYF

V gene: TRBV20-1
D gene: .
J gene: TRBJ2-1
clone size: many
CDR3 DNA: TGCAGTGCTAGTGCGACCCGGCTCAACAATGAGCAGTTCTTC
CDR3 protein: CSASATRLNNEQFF

V gene: TRBV5-1
D gene: TRBD1
J gene: TRBJ1-4
clone size: .
CDR3 DNA: TGCGCCAGCAGCTTGTGGACAGGGACTAATGAAAAACTGTTTTTT
CDR3 protein: CASSLWTGTNEKLFF

V gene: TRBV4-1
D gene: .
J gene: TRBJ2-2
clone size: many
CDR3 DNA: TGCGCCAGCAGCCAAGATCGGACTACCGCGAACACCGGGGAGCTGTTTTTT
CDR3 protein: CASSQDRTTANTGELFF

V gene: TRBV20-1
D gene: TRBD2
J gene: TRBJ2-4
clone size: .
CDR3 DNA: TGCAGTGCTAGAGATGTCAGACTAGCGGGAGGTTCGAACATTCAGTACTTC
CDR3 protein: CSARDVRLAGGSNIQYF

V gene: TRBV5-1
D gene: .
J gene: TRBJ2-7
clone size: few
CDR3 DNA: TGCGCCAGCAGCTTGGTTCGCTCCGGGCGGGATTACTCCTACGAGCAGTACTTC
CDR3 protein: CASSLVRSGRDYSYEQYF

V gene: TRBV7-8
D gene: .
J gene: TRBJ2-5
clone size: .
CDR3 DNA: TGTGCCAGCATGGGGGGGGCTTTCCAAGAGACCCAGTACTTC
CDR3 protein: CASMGGAFQETQYF

V gene: TRBV5-1
D gene: .
J gene: TRBJ2-1
clone size: few
CDR3 DNA: TGCGCCAGCAGCCCCTTTGCCCCCGATTACAATGAGCAGTTCTTC
CDR3 protein: CASSPFAPDYNEQFF

V gene: TRBV7-2
D gene: TRBD2
J gene: TRBJ2-1
clone size: medium-sized
CDR3 DNA: TGTGCCAGCAGCTCATTCCGGGGAGGGGTAACCTACAATGAGCAGTTCTTC
CDR3 protein: CASSSFRGGVTYNEQFF

V gene: TRBV7-2
D gene: .
J gene: TRBJ1-5
clone size: few
CDR3 DNA: TGTGCCAGCAGCATATCTAATAGCAATCAGCCCCAGCATTTT
CDR3 protein: CASSISNSNQPQHF

V gene: TRBV15
D gene: .
J gene: TRBJ1-5
clone size: .
CDR3 DNA: TGTGCCACCAGCAGAGATCGACGGGGGTTCGTTGAGCCCCAGCATTTT
CDR3 protein: CATSRDRRGFVEPQHF

V gene: TRBV5-1
D gene: .
J gene: TRBJ2-3
clone size: many
CDR3 DNA: TGCGCCAGCAGCGGAAGCACGGGACGGTACACAGATACGCAGTATTTT
CDR3 protein: CASSGSTGRYTDTQYF

V gene: TRBV5-3
D gene: TRBD2
J gene: TRBJ2-5
clone size: .
CDR3 DNA: TGTGCCAGAAGCGGCACGACTAGTTGGGAGGGGATCGAGACCCAGTACTTC
CDR3 protein: CARSGTTSWEGIETQYF

V gene: TRBV5-1
D gene: TRBD2
J gene: TRBJ2-5
clone size: .
CDR3 DNA: TGCGCCAGCAGCTTGGCGTTGACTAGCGGACTACAAGAGACCCAGTACTTC
CDR3 protein: CASSLALTSGLQETQYF

V gene: TRBV12-3/TRBV12-4
D gene: .
J gene: TRBJ2-3
clone size: many
CDR3 DNA: TGTGCCAGCAGTTTATCCCCGGAGACCCACCTGTGTTTT
CDR3 protein: CASSLSPETHLCF

V gene: TRBV7-2
D gene: .
J gene: TRBJ1-5
clone size: .
CDR3 DNA: TGTGCCAGCAGCTTAGGGGTGTGGGGCAATCAGCCCCAGCATTTT
CDR3 protein: CASSLGVWGNQPQHF

V gene: TRBV7-2
D gene: .
J gene: TRBJ2-2
clone size: few
CDR3 DNA: TGTGCCAGCAGCTTAGCTTGGGGCACCGGGGAGCTGTTTTTT
CDR3 protein: CASSLAWGTGELFF

V gene: TRBV5-8
D gene: .
J gene: TRBJ2-1
clone size: many
CDR3 DNA: TGTGCCAGCAGCTTGTCAACCTACAATGAGCAGTTCTTC
CDR3 protein: CASSLSTYNEQFF

V gene: TRBV4-2
D gene: .
J gene: TRBJ1-5
clone size: once
CDR3 DNA: TGTGCCAGCAGCCAAGAGGACGGTAGCAATCAGCCCCAGCATTTT
CDR3 protein: CASSQEDGSNQPQHF

V gene: TRBV3-1
D gene: .
J gene: TRBJ2-1
clone size: many
CDR3 DNA: TGTGCCAGCAGCCGTGACATTAAAGGGGGCAATGAGCAGTTCTTC
CDR3 protein: CASSRDIKGGNEQFF

V gene: TRBV5-1
D gene: .
J gene: TRBJ2-7
clone size: .
CDR3 DNA: TGCGCCAGCAGCCATTCGGGACCGGGCCCTCCTACCGAGCAGTACTTC
CDR3 protein: CASSHSGPGPPTEQYF

V gene: TRBV7-3
D gene: .
J gene: TRBJ2-3
clone size: many
CDR3 DNA: TGTGCCAGCAGCTTAAGCAGGGGAGGTGGAACAGATACGCAGTATTTT
CDR3 protein: CASSLSRGGGTDTQYF

V gene: TRBV20-1
D gene: .
J gene: TRBJ1-2
clone size: .
CDR3 DNA: TGCAGTGCGCGACCTCCGGGAAGGGGGTATGGCTACACCTTC
CDR3 protein: CSARPPGRGYGYTF

V gene: TRBV30
D gene: .
J gene: TRBJ1-4
clone size: few
CDR3 DNA: TGTGCCTGCCCGGGGGGGATAAATGAAAAACTGTTTTTT
CDR3 protein: CACPGGINEKLFF

V gene: TRBV7-2
D gene: .
J gene: TRBJ1-2
clone size: .
CDR3 DNA: TGTGCCAGCAGTATACAGGGATTCGGTGGCTACACCTTC
CDR3 protein: CASSIQGFGGYTF

V gene: TRBV15
D gene: .
J gene: TRBJ2-1
clone size: many
CDR3 DNA: TGTGCCACCAGCAGAGATAAGGCTAGCGATCGGGAGCAGTTCTTC
CDR3 protein: CATSRDKASDREQFF

V gene: TRBV12-3/TRBV12-4
D gene: .
J gene: TRBJ2-3
clone size: .
CDR3 DNA: TGTGCCAGCAGTTTGATTGGAACTAGCACAGATACGCAGTATTTT
CDR3 protein: CASSLIGTSTDTQYF

V gene: TRBV7-9
D gene: .
J gene: TRBJ1-1
clone size: few
CDR3 DNA: TGTGCCAGCATCCTGGCGCCGCAGTTGATGACTGAAGCTTTCTTT
CDR3 protein: CASILAPQLMTEAFF

V gene: TRBV5-4
D gene: TRBD1
J gene: TRBJ2-3
clone size: many
CDR3 DNA: TGTGCCAGCAGCTTGTATAGGCAGGGGGGCACAGATACGCAGTATTTT
CDR3 protein: CASSLYRQGGTDTQYF

V gene: TRBV5-1
D gene: .
J gene: TRBJ2-2
clone size: many
CDR3 DNA: TGCGCCAGCAGCTTCAGGGGCCCCGGGGAGCTGTTTTTT
CDR3 protein: CASSFRGPGELFF

V gene: TRBV3-1
D gene: .
J gene: TRBJ2-7
clone size: many
CDR3 DNA: TGTGCCAGCAGCCAAGCTGCAGGGCGGTACGAGCAGTACTTC
CDR3 protein: CASSQAAGRYEQYF

V gene: TRBV12-3/TRBV12-4
D gene: .
J gene: TRBJ2-1
clone size: few
CDR3 DNA: TGTGCCAGCAGCCCCCACTTGGCGGTCTCCTCCTACAATGAGCAGTTCTTC
CDR3 protein: CASSPHLAVSSYNEQFF

V gene: TRBV20-1
D gene: .
J gene: TRBJ2-5
clone size: few
CDR3 DNA: TGCAGTGCTAGTCCTGTACAAGAGACCCAGTACTTC
CDR3 protein: CSASPVQETQYF

V gene: TRBV20-1
D gene: .
J gene: TRBJ2-7
clone size: .
CDR3 DNA: TGCAGTGCTAGAGTGGCGGGCCTTGTAGAGTACGAGCAGTACTTC
CDR3 protein: CSARVAGLVEYEQYF

V gene: TRBV7-2
D gene: .
J gene: TRBJ2-1
clone size: .
CDR3 DNA: TGTGCCAGCAGCATCGGAGGGACCAGAAATGAGCAGTTCTTC
CDR3 protein: CASSIGGTRNEQFF

V gene: TRBV5-8
D gene: .
J gene: TRBJ1-5
clone size: many
CDR3 DNA: TGTGCCAGCAGCTTGGGATATCCCCAGCATTTT
CDR3 protein: CASSLGYPQHF

V gene: TRBV11-2
D gene: .
J gene: TRBJ2-5
clone size: .
CDR3 DNA: TGTGCCAGCAGCTTATGGGGCTCTAGTACCCAAGAGACCCAGTACTTC
CDR3 protein: CASSLWGSSTQETQYF